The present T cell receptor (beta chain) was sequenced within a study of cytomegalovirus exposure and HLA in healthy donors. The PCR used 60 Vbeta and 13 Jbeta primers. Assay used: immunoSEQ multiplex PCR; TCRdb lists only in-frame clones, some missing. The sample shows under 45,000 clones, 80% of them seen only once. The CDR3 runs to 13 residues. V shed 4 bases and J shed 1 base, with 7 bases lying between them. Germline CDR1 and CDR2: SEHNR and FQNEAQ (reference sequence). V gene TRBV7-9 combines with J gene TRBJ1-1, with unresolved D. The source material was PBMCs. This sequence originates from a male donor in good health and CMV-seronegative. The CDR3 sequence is CASSSQANTEAFF. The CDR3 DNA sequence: TGTGCCAGCAGCTCTCAGGCGAACACTGAAGCTTTCTTT.